This TCR beta chain came from a study of blood T cell repertoires in COVID-19. Study overall: COVID-19 samples collected from the United States, Italy and Spain covered acute and convalescent phases.

Authors' analysis steps: Using reference gene primer amplification, nucleated cell counts were estimated. Clones were sequenced by immunoSEQ multiplex PCR, and TCRdb holds only the in-frame ones, with some missing. V and J calls and clone size come straight from that table; D and trimming were deduced from the DNA. The top ten clones hold under 8% of a sample with 28,000 or so clones, roughly 90% of them seen once. Trimming took 3 bases from V and 1 from J, leaving 8 bases between them. CDR3 size: 14 residues. CDR1 and CDR2 from the germline V gene are KGHSH and LQKENI. The chain combines TRBV18 with TRBJ2-3; D may be TRBD2 (5 bases). The receptor was derived from a man in his sixties with COVID-19, enrolled during active disease. Sequencing was done on a sample of peripheral blood. The CDR3 reads CASSPRTRTDTQYF. In DNA form, the CDR3 reads TGTGCCAGCTCACCGCGGACTCGCACAGATACGCAGTATTTT.